The 29 T cell receptor beta chains presented below share a single source sample, sequenced in a study of cytotoxic CD8 clonotypes in ibrutinib-treated CLL. TCRdb's copy holds only in-frame clones and misses some; the assay was immunoSEQ multiplex PCR. The table has around 150,000 clones, around nine tenths seen once. The input for sequencing was PBMCs, taken at disease progression, from a patient treated with ibrutinib. All receptors come from a human donor with chronic lymphocytic leukemia.

This clone was recorded once. The DNA of the CDR3 is TGTGCCAGCAGCCAAGAACCCCCGGGCGGGAGAAATGAAAAACTGTTTTTT. This translates into CASSQEPPGGRNEKLFF. The chain carries TRBV4-2 and TRBJ1-4; D unclear. Looked up from germline, CDR1 is LGHNA and CDR2 is YNFKEQ. The CDR3 contains 17 residues. V lost 0 bases and J lost 5, with 16 bases in between.

This sequence joins TRBV7-2 and TRBJ2-3, with D possibly being TRBD1 (6 bases). Germline-derived CDR1 and CDR2 are SGHTA and FQGNSA. Trimming stripped 1 base from V and 0 bases from J, with 17 bases between. This CDR3 region has 18 residues. CDR3 sequence (DNA): TGTGCCAGCAGCTTAGTGGCCAGGGCAGGGGTGAGCACAGATACGCAGTATTTT. This encodes CASSLVARAGVSTDTQYF.

This clone was detected once. This rearrangement joins TRBV19 to TRBJ2-1; a weak D match, TRBD2 (5 bases). The CDR3 is made up of 14 amino acids. Trimming pared 4 bases from V and 0 bases from J, leaving 7 bases between. Per the germline V gene, CDR1 is LNHDA and CDR2 is SQIVND (reference sequence). The CDR3 sequence: CASSNGDSYNEQFF. CDR3 DNA sequence: TGTGCCAGTAGTAACGGGGACTCCTACAATGAGCAGTTCTTC.

The chain has TRBV5-6 and TRBJ2-1; 8 bases agree with TRBD2. CDR1 SGHDT and CDR2 YYEEEE come from the germline V gene. Germline trimming cut 2 bases from V and 13 bases from J; bases unmatched to any gene: 8. The CDR3 extends over 13 amino acids. The chain's CDR3 is CASSLYLGRAQFF. In nucleotides, the CDR3 is TGTGCCAGCAGCTTATACCTCGGGAGGGCCCAGTTCTTC.

Only one count was recorded for this clone. The DNA for the CDR3 is TGTGCCAGCAGTACCGGGACAGGGAGCACAGATACGCAGTATTTT. Its translation is CASSTGTGSTDTQYF. The V call is TRBV5-4, the J call TRBJ2-3; 9 bases align to TRBD1. The junction had 4 bases not matched to a gene; V was cut back by 5 bases and J by 0 bases. This CDR3 comprises 15 residues. The germline V gene encodes CDR1 SGHNT and CDR2 YYREEE (reference sequence).

About this clone itself: With a much larger clone just one base away, this may be a read error. The chain employs TRBV9 and TRBJ2-1; 9 bases align to TRBD1. Germline lookup yields CDR1 SGDLS and CDR2 YYNGEE. The length of the CDR3 is 14 residues. Germline trimming cut 3 bases from V and 8 bases from J; bases unmatched to any gene: 6. The CDR3 DNA sequence: TGTGCCAGCAGCGCCAGGACAGGGGATGATGAGCAGTTCTTC. This gives the protein CASSARTGDDEQFF.

The gene calls are TRBV18 and TRBJ2-1; the match to TRBD2 covers 9 bases. Germline V gives CDR1 KGHSH, CDR2 LQKENI. The V and J ends lost 2 bases and 0 bases, in that order; junction bases with no gene match: 5. This CDR3 region has 17 residues. CDR3 residues: CASSPTLAGSSYNEQFF. For the CDR3, the DNA is TGTGCCAGCTCACCAACTCTAGCGGGAAGCTCCTACAATGAGCAGTTCTTC.

The chain recombines TRBV7-7 with TRBJ2-1; 10 bases are a match to TRBD1. The CDR3 has 17 amino acids. Looked up from germline, CDR1 is SSHAT and CDR2 is FNYEAQ (reference sequence). V shed 5 bases and J 5 bases; nucleotides not matched to a gene: 12. The CDR3 region is CASSPRTGGDVHNEQFF. In DNA, the CDR3 is TGTGCCAGCAGCCCCCGGACAGGGGGTGATGTCCACAATGAGCAGTTCTTC.

This clone was counted between two and nine times. This rearrangement joins TRBV9 to TRBJ2-3; 16 positions agree with TRBD2. V shed 4 bases and J 2 bases; nucleotides not matched to a gene: 7. The CDR3 extends over 18 amino acids. Germline V lookup: CDR1 SGDLS, CDR2 YYNGEE. The CDR3: CASSPQGLAGGYTDTQYF. The CDR3 bases are TGTGCCAGCAGCCCTCAGGGACTAGCGGGAGGGTACACAGATACGCAGTATTTT.

V usage is TRBV15 and J usage is TRBJ2-7; 8 nucleotides align to TRBD1. Looked up from germline, CDR1 is LNHNV and CDR2 is YYDKDF (reference sequence). The CDR3 has 14 residues. V dropped 3 bases and J dropped 5; count of bases not matched to a gene: 6. CDR3 region: CATSRDRALNEQYF. The DNA of the CDR3 is TGTGCCACCAGCAGGGACAGGGCGCTCAACGAGCAGTACTTC.

This chain uses TRBV28 with TRBJ1-5; D is ambiguous. The CDR3 has 12 amino acids. V was cut by 8 bases and J by 7 bases, with 12 bases left in between. Looked up from germline, CDR1 is MDHEN and CDR2 is SYDVKM. The CDR3 loop is CASQVTNQPQHF. The CDR3 DNA reads as TGTGCCAGCCAGGTAACCAACCAGCCCCAGCATTTT.

This clone has just one count. The V gene is TRBV4-3, the J gene TRBJ2-7; 13 bases fit TRBD2. Germline V gives CDR1 LGHNA, CDR2 YSLEER. The CDR3 covers 18 residues. With 0 bases clipped from V and 2 bases from J, the junction kept 7 bases outside the gene matches. CDR3 in amino acids: CASSQELGGLAGAYEQYF. The CDR3, as DNA: TGCGCCAGCAGCCAAGAGTTAGGAGGACTAGCGGGAGCCTACGAGCAGTACTTC.

This chain connects TRBV2 to TRBJ2-3; the D is unclear. Trimming removed 7 bases from V and 1 base from J, with 6 bases in between. The germline V gene has CDR1 SNHLY and CDR2 FYNNEI. There are 12 residues in the CDR3. As DNA, the CDR3 is TGTGCCAGCAATCGGGGCACAGATACGCAGTATTTT. As protein: CASNRGTDTQYF.

The chain uses TRBV9 and TRBJ1-1, with 7 positions matching TRBD1. Looked up from germline, CDR1 is SGDLS and CDR2 is YYNGEE. J gave up 4 bases and V 4 bases, and 13 bases lay outside the gene matches. CDR3 length: 16 residues. This CDR3 reads CASSLLGGGHGTEAFF. CDR3 bases: TGTGCCAGCAGCCTCCTGGGAGGGGGCCATGGCACTGAAGCTTTCTTT.

The DNA of the CDR3 is TGTGCCAGCAGTGAGGTAGCGGGCCGCCTCAATGAGCAGTTCTTC. Encoded protein: CASSEVAGRLNEQFF. The chain couples TRBV2 to TRBJ2-1; 7 nucleotides agree with TRBD2. The CDR3 covers 15 residues. Unmatched junction bases numbered 8, after V lost 3 bases and J lost 6 bases. CDR1 is SNHLY, CDR2 FYNNEI, per germline.

J is TRBJ1-2 and V is TRBV5-4, with D perhaps TRBD1 (6 bases). The V gene's germline CDR1 is SGHNT and CDR2 YYREEE (reference sequence). The germline V and J ends were trimmed by 0 bases and 7 bases, with 16 bases remaining between them. The CDR3 spans 15 residues. DNA of the CDR3: TGTGCCAGCAGCTTGGATCTGGTGGGGGCGGGTGGCTACACCTTC. Translating it yields CASSLDLVGAGGYTF.

V usage is TRBV2 and J usage is TRBJ2-1; no clear D. Deletions cut 3 bases from V and 8 bases from J, with 2 bases between. The CDR3 contains 10 residues. The germline V gene has CDR1 SNHLY and CDR2 FYNNEI. Here the CDR3 reads CASSDDEQFF. The CDR3 DNA sequence: TGTGCCAGCAGTGATGATGAGCAGTTCTTC.

The chain recombines TRBV7-2 with TRBJ2-5; no definite D call. CDR1 is SGHTA and CDR2 is FQGNSA in the germline V gene. The CDR3 runs 13 residues. V shed 5 bases and J shed 2 bases, with 9 bases lying between them. This CDR3 is CASSPLLQETQYF. Written as DNA, the CDR3 is TGTGCCAGCAGCCCCCTCCTTCAAGAGACCCAGTACTTC.

This clone was seen a handful of times. The chain couples TRBV25-1 to TRBJ1-4; D is perhaps TRBD1 (6 bases). Germline values: CDR1 MGHDK, CDR2 SYGVNS. Trimming took off 7 bases at V and 4 bases at J, with 16 bases between the two ends. CDR3 length equals 15 residues. The CDR3 DNA follows: TGTGCCAGCAAAGGGGGACGGCTGAATAATGAAAAACTGTTTTTT. Its translation is CASKGGRLNNEKLFF.

This chain joins TRBV7-3 and TRBJ2-6; D uncertain. The CDR3 spans 18 residues. CDR1 is SGHTA and CDR2 is FQGTGA in the germline V gene. V lost 1 base and J 1 base, leaving 14 bases between the germline ends. The CDR3 sequence is CASSLNSLPGSGANVLTF. Here the CDR3 DNA reads TGTGCCAGCAGCTTAAATTCACTGCCGGGTTCTGGGGCCAACGTCCTGACTTTC.

The sample holds many counts of this clone. The junction differs from germline at one of its ends, possibly a read error. The CDR3 coding sequence is TGCGCGAGCAAAGTGGGTTCCTCTGGGCCCCAGCATTTT. Translating gives CASKVGSSGPQHF. The gene calls are TRBV5-1 and TRBJ1-5; no clear D. Germline CDR1 SGHRS, CDR2 YFSETQ. The CDR3 runs 13 residues.

V gene TRBV5-1 combines with J gene TRBJ1-1; TRBD1 aligns across 8 bases. CDR3 length: 15 amino acids. V lost 10 bases and J lost 1; bases outside the gene matches: 12. Germline V gives CDR1 SGHRS, CDR2 YFSETQ. CDR3 sequence: CASKTTGGQNTEAFF. CDR3 in DNA: TGCGCCTCCAAGACTACAGGGGGACAGAACACTGAAGCTTTCTTT.

This clone was seen a single time. The CDR3 bases are TGTGCCATCAGTGAGGGGGTTGGTCCCGAGCAGTACTTC. This encodes CAISEGVGPEQYF. The chain employs TRBV10-3 and TRBJ2-7, with D hard to call. Trimming shortened V by 2 bases and J by 6 bases, and 11 bases separated the two germline ends. The CDR3 sequence is 13 residues long. Germline-derived CDR1 and CDR2 are ENHRY and SYGVKD.

This sequence joins TRBV27 and TRBJ2-1, with a possible D match to TRBD2 (5 bases). The V end lost 2 bases, the J end lost 5 bases, and 13 bases lay between the germline ends. Germline V lookup: CDR1 MNHEY, CDR2 SMNVEV (reference sequence). The CDR3 is 15 residues long. The CDR3 is CASSLRGGWDNEQFF. CDR3 in DNA: TGTGCCAGCAGTTTACGTGGAGGCTGGGACAATGAGCAGTTCTTC.

The chain carries TRBV7-9 and TRBJ1-4; D uncertain. CDR1 is SEHNR and CDR2 is FQNEAQ in the germline V gene (reference sequence). CDR3 length equals 15 residues. Trimming took 6 bases from V and 0 from J, leaving 11 bases between them. CDR3 sequence: CASSFYSATNEKLFF. CDR3 DNA: TGTGCCAGCAGTTTTTATTCTGCAACTAATGAAAAACTGTTTTTT.

This CDR3 reads CASSLSGQGTETQYF. The CDR3 DNA reads as TGTGCCAGCAGCTTAAGCGGACAGGGTACCGAGACCCAGTACTTC. The V gene is TRBV7-3, the J gene TRBJ2-5, with 8 bases aligning to TRBD1. V dropped 1 base and J dropped 5; count of bases not matched to a gene: 6. Germline CDR1 reads SGHTA; CDR2 reads FQGTGA. This CDR3 region has 15 residues.

CDR3: CASSLHRGEGYTF. CDR3 in DNA: TGTGCCAGCAGCTTGCACAGGGGTGAAGGCTACACCTTC. The J gene is TRBJ1-2, the V gene TRBV5-6, with 7 bases lining up with TRBD1. Germline CDR1 and CDR2: SGHDT and YYEEEE. There are 13 residues in the CDR3. V lost 1 base and J lost 8; bases outside the gene matches: 5.

The chain employs TRBV28 and TRBJ1-4, with D maybe TRBD1 (6 bases). The length of the CDR3 is 15 residues. V was cut by 7 bases and J by 2 bases, with 14 bases left in between. Germline CDR1 MDHEN, CDR2 SYDVKM. The CDR3 nucleotides read TGTGCCAGCATTCGTCCCGGGGGCACTAATGAAAAACTGTTTTTT. Translating gives CASIRPGGTNEKLFF. The full variable domain, with the rest looked up from reference TRBV28 and TRBJ1-4, is DVKVTQSSRYLVKRTGEKVFLECVQDMDHENMFWYRQDPGLGLRLIYFSYDVKMKEKGDIPEGYSVSREKKERFSLILESASTNQTSMYLCASIRPGGTNEKLFFGSGTQLSVL.

This chain uses TRBV27 with TRBJ2-7; D might be TRBD1 or TRBD2, each matching 5 bases. V lost 7 bases and J lost 5, with 18 bases in between. The CDR3 loop spans 14 amino acids. The germline V gene encodes CDR1 MNHEY and CDR2 SMNVEV (reference sequence). The CDR3 bases are TGTGCCAGCAACTTGAGATTGGGGGTCCACGAGCAGTACTTC. Translating gives CASNLRLGVHEQYF.